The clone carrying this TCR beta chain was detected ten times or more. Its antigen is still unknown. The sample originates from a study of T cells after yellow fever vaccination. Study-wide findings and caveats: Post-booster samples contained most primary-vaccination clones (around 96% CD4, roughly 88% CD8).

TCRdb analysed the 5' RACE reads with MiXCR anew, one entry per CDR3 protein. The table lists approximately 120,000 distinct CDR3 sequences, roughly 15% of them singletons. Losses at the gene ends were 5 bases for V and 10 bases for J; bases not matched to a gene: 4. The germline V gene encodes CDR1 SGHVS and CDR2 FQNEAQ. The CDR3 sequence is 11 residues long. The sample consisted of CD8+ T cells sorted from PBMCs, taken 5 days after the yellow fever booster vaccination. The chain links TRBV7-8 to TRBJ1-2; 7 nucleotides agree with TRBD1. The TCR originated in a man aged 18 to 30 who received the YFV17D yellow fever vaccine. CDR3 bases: TGTGCCAGCAGCGGGACAGCGGCCTACACCTTC. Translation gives CASSGTAAYTF.